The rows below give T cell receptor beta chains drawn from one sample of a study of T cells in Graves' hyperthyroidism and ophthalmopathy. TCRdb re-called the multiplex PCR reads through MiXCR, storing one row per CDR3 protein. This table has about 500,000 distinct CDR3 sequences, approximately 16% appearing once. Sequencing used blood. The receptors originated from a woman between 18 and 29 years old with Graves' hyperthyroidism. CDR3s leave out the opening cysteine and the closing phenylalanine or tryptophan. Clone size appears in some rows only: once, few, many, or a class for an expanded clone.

ASRNVGTAPYEQY,TRBV28,few,TRBJ2-7
AILGRDRQETQY,TRBV10-1,few,TRBJ2-5
AFRGTTTNEKLF,TRBV30,many,TRBJ1-4
SARDFSSYNEQF,TRBV20-1,many,TRBJ2-1
ASSSRVRTEAF,TRBV6-5,many,TRBJ1-1
ASSLMGLKISDTQY,TRBV7-2,medium-sized,TRBJ2-3
ASSIQQAYLEQF,TRBV19,-,TRBJ2-1
ASSSTRQGYTNTQY,TRBV12-3/TRBV12-4,-,TRBJ2-3
ASSLLQGGKSTDTQY,TRBV7-8,few,TRBJ2-3
ASRSGTGYNYGYT,TRBV19,many,TRBJ1-2
ASSATSGREETQY,TRBV28,once,TRBJ2-5
ASSGVGTSVTLQF,TRBV2,many,TRBJ2-1
ASTRDSFNEKLF,TRBV5-5,many,TRBJ1-4
SASVIMAGGGNSPLH,TRBV20-1,-,TRBJ1-6
ATTGGSSYNEQF,TRBV28,many,TRBJ2-1
ASSPPGQGRYNEQF,TRBV7-9,few,TRBJ2-1
SVESMAQY,TRBV29-1,-,TRBJ2-5
ASSDLGQEETQY,TRBV25-1,-,TRBJ2-5
ASSPNSWDLTKSPYEQY,TRBV28,many,TRBJ2-7
ATEDRGVQETQY,TRBV6-2/TRBV6-3,-,TRBJ2-5
ASIRPLGVNSPLH,TRBV2,many,TRBJ1-6
AIEGETQY,TRBV5-1,few,TRBJ2-5
ASSQMRGLPYEQY,TRBV4-3,-,TRBJ2-7
AIRGTSYNEQF,TRBV10-3,-,TRBJ2-1
ASSFDSTNYGYT,TRBV7-2,many,TRBJ1-2
ASSFESKNIQY,TRBV7-9,few,TRBJ2-4
ASSLRGSDPLWSSYEQY,TRBV5-1,few,TRBJ2-7
ASSERGQNTEAF,TRBV2,many,TRBJ1-1
ASPLRETANKQGDHNQPQH,TRBV6-2/TRBV6-3,-,TRBJ1-5
SASEQGLNFNYGYT,TRBV20-1,few,TRBJ1-2
ASSEAGEVKNIQY,TRBV6-1,-,TRBJ2-4
ATSGGDSGQETQY,TRBV24-1,few,TRBJ2-5
ASRGLSGTYEQY,TRBV2,many,TRBJ2-7
ASSTSGRALFNEQF,TRBV14,many,TRBJ2-1
ASKFGGVVQPQH,TRBV19,few,TRBJ1-5
ASSLSSGGATYEQY,TRBV4-1,-,TRBJ2-7
ASSLVPGGVGNEQF,TRBV7-2,many,TRBJ2-1
SAPRTSGTDTQY,TRBV20-1,many,TRBJ2-3
ASSFSPSGYEQY,TRBV27,-,TRBJ2-7
ASSTGTDVNEQF,TRBV6-1,few,TRBJ2-1
ASSPQGRNTEAF,TRBV18,many,TRBJ1-1
AISGLAGGGETQY,TRBV10-3,-,TRBJ2-5
ASSEDGLAGGKGSYNEQF,TRBV2,-,TRBJ2-1
AWDGRVGTEAF,TRBV30,many,TRBJ1-1
ASSLEWGNYEQY,TRBV5-5,many,TRBJ2-7
ASSGGQKSNQPQH,TRBV12-3/TRBV12-4,many,TRBJ1-5
SVGVAGGLTDTQY,TRBV29-1,many,TRBJ2-3
ASSQEPAGAYEQY,TRBV3-1,few,TRBJ2-7
ASSQEGGGVSYEQY,TRBV4-2,many,TRBJ2-7
ASSYSNGGSYEQY,TRBV7-9,few,TRBJ2-7
ASSQVLAYEQY,TRBV14,-,TRBJ2-7